The clone carrying this TCR beta chain showed up just once. Trimming cost V 3 bases and J 7 bases; bases outside gene matches: 6. This CDR3 spans 14 amino acids. Germline assignment: CDR1 SGHTA and CDR2 FQGNSA. The data were produced by immunoSEQ multiplex PCR, yet TCRdb's version contains in-frame clones alone and is incomplete. The sample includes roughly 80,000 clones, approximately 86% of them seen just once. This record comes from a study of OX40 agonist ivuxolimab in advanced cancers. The clonotype originates from an adult with an advanced solid tumor such as melanoma, head and neck, liver or kidney cancer. The sample in question was CD4+ or CD8+ T cells sorted from blood, obtained in a trial of the OX40 agonist ivuxolimab. This chain connects TRBV7-2 to TRBJ1-2; 9 bases line up with TRBD1. DNA for the CDR3: TGTGCCAGCAGCTTTAGACAGGGGGAAGGTGGCTACACCTTC. Protein sequence: CASSFRQGEGGYTF.